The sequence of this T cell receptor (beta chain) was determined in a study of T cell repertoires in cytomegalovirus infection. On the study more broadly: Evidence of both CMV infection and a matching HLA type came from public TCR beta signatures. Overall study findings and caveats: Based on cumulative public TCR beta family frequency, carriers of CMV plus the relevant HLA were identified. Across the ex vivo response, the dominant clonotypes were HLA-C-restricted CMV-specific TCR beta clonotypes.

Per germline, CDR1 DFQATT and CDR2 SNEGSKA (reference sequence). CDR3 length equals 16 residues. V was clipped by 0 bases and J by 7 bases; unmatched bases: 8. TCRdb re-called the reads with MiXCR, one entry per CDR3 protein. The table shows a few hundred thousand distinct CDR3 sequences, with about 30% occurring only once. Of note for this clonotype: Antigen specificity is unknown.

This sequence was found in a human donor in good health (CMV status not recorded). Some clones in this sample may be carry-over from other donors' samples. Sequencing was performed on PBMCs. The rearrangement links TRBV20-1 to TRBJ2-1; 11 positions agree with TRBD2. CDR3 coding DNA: TGCAGTGCTAGAGATCCCCGACGACTAGCGGGGAATGAGCAGTTCTTC. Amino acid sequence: CSARDPRRLAGNEQFF.